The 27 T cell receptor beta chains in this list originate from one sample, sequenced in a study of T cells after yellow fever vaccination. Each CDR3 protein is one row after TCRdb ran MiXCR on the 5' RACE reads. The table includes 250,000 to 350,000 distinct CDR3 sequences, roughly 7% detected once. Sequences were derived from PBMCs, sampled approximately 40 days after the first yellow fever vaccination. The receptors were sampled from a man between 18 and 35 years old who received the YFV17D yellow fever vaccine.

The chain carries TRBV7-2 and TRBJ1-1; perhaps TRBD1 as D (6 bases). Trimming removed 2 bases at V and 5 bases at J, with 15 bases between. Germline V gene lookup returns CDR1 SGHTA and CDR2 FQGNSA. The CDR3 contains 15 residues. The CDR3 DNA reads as TGTGCCAGCAGCTTATTTGTGGGGGCCGGGACTGAAGCTTTCTTT. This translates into CASSLFVGAGTEAFF.

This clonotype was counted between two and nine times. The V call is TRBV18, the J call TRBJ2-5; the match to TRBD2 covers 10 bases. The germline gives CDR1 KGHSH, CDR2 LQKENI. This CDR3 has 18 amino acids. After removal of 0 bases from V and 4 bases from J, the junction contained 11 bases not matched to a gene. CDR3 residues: CASSPPSLAGAPGETQYF. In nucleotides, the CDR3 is TGTGCCAGCTCACCACCATCCCTAGCGGGGGCCCCCGGAGAGACCCAGTACTTC.

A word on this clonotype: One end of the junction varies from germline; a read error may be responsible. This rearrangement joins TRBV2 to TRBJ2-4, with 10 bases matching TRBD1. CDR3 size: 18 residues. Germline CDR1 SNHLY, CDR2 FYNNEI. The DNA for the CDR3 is TGTGCCTGCAGCCCCTCGACAGGGGGCATGGAGGCCAAAAACATTCAGTACTTC. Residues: CACSPSTGGMEAKNIQYF.

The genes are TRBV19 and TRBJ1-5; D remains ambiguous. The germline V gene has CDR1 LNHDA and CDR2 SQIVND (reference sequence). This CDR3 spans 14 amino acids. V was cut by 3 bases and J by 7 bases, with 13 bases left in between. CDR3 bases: TGTGCCAGTAGTATTGGTGGAGTTCAGCAGCCCCAGCATTTT. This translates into CASSIGGVQQPQHF.

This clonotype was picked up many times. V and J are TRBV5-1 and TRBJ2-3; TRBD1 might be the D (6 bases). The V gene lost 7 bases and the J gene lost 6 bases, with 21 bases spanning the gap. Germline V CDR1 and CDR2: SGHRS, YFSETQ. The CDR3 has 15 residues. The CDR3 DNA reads TGCGCCAGCGGGAGCGGCAACAGCCAGGGGGATACGCAGTATTTT. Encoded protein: CASGSGNSQGDTQYF.

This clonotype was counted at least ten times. CDR3 nucleotide sequence: TGTGCCAGCAGAGTCCCCCGGGGGCCCAGGACCCAGTACTTC. This gives the protein CASRVPRGPRTQYF. The gene calls are TRBV7-8 and TRBJ2-5; D tentatively fits TRBD1 or TRBD2 (6 bases each). Germline CDR1 reads SGHVS; CDR2 reads FQNEAQ. V lost 6 bases and J 7 bases, leaving 18 bases between the germline ends. This CDR3 region has 14 residues.

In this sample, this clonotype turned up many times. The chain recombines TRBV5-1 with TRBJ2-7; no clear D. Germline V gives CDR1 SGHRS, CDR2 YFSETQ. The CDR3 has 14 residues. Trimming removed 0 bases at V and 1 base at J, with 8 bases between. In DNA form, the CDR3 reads TGCGCCAGCAGCTTGGACAGCGATTCCTACGAGCAGTACTTC. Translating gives CASSLDSDSYEQYF.

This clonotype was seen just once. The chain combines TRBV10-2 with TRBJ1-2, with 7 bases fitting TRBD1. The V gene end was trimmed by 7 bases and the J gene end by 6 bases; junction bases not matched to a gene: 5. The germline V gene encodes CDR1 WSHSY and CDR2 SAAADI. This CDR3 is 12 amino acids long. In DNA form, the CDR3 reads TGCGCCAGCAACCGACAGGGTAATGGCTACACCTTC. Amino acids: CASNRQGNGYTF.

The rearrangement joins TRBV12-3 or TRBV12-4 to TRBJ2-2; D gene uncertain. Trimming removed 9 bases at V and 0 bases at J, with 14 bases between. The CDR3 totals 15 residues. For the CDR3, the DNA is TGTGCCAGTAAGGATAGGCAGGCGAACACCGGGGAGCTGTTTTTT. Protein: CASKDRQANTGELFF.

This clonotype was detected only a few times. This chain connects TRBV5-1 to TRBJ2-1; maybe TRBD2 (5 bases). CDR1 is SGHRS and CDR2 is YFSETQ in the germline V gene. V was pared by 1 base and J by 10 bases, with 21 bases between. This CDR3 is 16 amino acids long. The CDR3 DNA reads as TGCGCCAGCAGCTTGACGAGCGGAACACCCCTCAAGGAGCAGTTCTTC. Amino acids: CASSLTSGTPLKEQFF.

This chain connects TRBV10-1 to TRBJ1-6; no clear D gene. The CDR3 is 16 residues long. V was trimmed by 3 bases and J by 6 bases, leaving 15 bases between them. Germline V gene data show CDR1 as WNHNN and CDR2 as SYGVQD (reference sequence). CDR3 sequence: CASSDHRSSFNSPLHF. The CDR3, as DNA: TGCGCCAGCAGTGACCATCGTTCCAGTTTTAATTCACCCCTCCACTTT.

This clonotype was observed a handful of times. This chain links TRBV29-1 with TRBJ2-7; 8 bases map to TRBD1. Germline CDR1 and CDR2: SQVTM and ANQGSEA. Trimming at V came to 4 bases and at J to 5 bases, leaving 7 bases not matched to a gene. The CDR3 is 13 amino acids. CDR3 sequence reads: CSVVGTGGNEQYF. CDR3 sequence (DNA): TGCAGCGTTGTAGGTACAGGGGGAAACGAGCAGTACTTC.

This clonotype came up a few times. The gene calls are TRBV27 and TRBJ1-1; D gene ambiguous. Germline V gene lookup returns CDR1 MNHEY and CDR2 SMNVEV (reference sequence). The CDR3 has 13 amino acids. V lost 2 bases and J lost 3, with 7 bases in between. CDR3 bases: TGTGCCAGCAGTTTACTGCGGGACACTGAAGCTTTCTTT. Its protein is CASSLLRDTEAFF.

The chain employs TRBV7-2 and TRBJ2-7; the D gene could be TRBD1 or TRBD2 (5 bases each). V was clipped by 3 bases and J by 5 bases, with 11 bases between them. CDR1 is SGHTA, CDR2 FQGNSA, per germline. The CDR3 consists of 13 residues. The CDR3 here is CASSLGVGDEQYV. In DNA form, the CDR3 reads TGTGCCAGCAGCTTGGGGGTAGGAGACGAGCAGTACGTC.

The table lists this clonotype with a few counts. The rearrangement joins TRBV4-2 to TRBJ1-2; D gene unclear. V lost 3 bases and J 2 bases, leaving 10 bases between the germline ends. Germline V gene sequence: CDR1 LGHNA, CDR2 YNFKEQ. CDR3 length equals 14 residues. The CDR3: CASSQAVQNYGYTF. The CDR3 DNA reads TGTGCCAGCAGCCAGGCGGTTCAGAACTATGGCTACACCTTC.

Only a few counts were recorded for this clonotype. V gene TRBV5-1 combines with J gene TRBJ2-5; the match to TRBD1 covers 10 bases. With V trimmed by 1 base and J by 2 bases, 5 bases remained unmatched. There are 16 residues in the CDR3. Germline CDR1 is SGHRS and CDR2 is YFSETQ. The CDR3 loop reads CASSLSGQGPQETQYF. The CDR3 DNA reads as TGCGCCAGCAGCTTGTCGGGACAGGGGCCGCAAGAGACCCAGTACTTC.

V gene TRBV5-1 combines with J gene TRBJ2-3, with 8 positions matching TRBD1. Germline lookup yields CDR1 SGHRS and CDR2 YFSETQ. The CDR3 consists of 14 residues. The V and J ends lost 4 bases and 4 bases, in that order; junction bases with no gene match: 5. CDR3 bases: TGCGCCAGCAGCCGTGGACAGGGCCCAGATACGCAGTATTTT. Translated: CASSRGQGPDTQYF. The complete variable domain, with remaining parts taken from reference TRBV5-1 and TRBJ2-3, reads KAGVTQTPRYLIKTRGQQVTLSCSPISGHRSVSWYQQTPGQGLQFLFEYFSETQRNKGNFPGRFSGRQFSNSRSEMNVSTLELGDSALYLCASSRGQGPDTQYFGPGTRLTVL.

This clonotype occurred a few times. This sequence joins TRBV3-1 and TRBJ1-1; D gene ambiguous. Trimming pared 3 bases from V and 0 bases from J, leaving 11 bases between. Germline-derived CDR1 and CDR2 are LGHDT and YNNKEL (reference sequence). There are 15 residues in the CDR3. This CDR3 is CASSQFRSMNTEAFF. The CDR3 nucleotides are TGTGCCAGCAGCCAGTTTCGCAGCATGAACACTGAAGCTTTCTTT.

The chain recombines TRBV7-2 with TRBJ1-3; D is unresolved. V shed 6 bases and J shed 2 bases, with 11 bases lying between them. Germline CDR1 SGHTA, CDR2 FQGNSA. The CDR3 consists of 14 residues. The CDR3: CASRGLNPGNTIYF. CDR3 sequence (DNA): TGTGCCAGCAGGGGCCTAAATCCTGGAAACACCATATATTTT.

CDR3 sequence: CASSLSLANYGYTF. The CDR3 region has the DNA TGCGCCAGCAGCTTGTCACTCGCTAACTATGGCTACACCTTC. The gene calls are TRBV5-1 and TRBJ1-2; no clear D gene. V lost 1 base, J lost 0 bases, and 7 bases lay in between. The CDR3 extends over 14 amino acids. CDR1 SGHRS and CDR2 YFSETQ come from the germline V gene.

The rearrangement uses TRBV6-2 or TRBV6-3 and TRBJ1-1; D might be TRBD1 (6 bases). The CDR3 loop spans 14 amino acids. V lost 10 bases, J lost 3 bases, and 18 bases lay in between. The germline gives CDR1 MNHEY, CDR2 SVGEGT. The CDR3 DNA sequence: TGTGCCATCAAAAACAACAGGGAAGACACTGAAGCTTTCTTT. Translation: CAIKNNREDTEAFF.

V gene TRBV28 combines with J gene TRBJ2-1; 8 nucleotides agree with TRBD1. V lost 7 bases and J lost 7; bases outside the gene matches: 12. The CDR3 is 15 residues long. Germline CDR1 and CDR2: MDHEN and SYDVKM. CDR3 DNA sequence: TGTGCCAGCACTTTGTTCAGGGGGCGCGAAAATGAGCAGTTCTTC. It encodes CASTLFRGRENEQFF.

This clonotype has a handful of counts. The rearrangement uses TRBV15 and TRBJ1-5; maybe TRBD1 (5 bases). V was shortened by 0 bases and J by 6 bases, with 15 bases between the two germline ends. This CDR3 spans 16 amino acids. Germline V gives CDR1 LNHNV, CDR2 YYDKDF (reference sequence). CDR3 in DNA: TGTGCCACCAGCAGAGATCAACGGTTCGGGGGTCAGCCCCAGCATTTT. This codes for CATSRDQRFGGQPQHF.

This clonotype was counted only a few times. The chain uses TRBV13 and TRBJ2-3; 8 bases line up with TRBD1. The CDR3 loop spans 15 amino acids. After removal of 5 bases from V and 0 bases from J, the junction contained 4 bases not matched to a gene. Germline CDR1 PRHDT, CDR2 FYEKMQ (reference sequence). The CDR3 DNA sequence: TGTGCCAGCAGCACCCGGGACAGGAGCACAGATACGCAGTATTTT. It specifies CASSTRDRSTDTQYF.

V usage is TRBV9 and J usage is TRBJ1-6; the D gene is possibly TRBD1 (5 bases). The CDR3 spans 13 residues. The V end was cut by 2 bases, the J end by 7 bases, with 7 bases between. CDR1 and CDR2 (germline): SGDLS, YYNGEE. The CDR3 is CASSVGPNSPLHF. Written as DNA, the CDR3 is TGTGCCAGCAGCGTGGGGCCAAATTCACCCCTCCACTTT.

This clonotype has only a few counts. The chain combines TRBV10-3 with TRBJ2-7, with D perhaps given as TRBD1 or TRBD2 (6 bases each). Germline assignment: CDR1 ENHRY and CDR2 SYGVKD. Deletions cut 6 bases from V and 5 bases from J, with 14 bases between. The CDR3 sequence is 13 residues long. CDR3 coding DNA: TGTGCCATCAGAGACGGGGGCTGGGACGAGCAGTACTTC. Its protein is CAIRDGGWDEQYF.

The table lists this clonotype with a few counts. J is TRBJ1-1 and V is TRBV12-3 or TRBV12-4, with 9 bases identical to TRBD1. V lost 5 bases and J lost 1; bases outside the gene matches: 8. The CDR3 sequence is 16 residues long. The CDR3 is CASSTDRGGKNTEAFF. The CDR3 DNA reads TGTGCCAGCAGTACGGACAGGGGAGGTAAGAACACTGAAGCTTTCTTT.